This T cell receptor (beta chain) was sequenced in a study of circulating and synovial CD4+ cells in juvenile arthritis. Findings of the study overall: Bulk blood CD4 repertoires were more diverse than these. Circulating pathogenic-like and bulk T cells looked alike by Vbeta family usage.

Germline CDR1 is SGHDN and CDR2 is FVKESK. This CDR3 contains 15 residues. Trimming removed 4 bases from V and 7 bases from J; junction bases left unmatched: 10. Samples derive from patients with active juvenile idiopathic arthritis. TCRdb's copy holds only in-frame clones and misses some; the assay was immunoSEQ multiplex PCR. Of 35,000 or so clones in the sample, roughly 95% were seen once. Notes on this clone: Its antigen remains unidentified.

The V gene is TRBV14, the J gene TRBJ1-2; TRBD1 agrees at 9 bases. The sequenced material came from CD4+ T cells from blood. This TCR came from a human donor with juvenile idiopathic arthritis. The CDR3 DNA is TGTGCCAGCAGCCTCCACCCAGACAGGGGGGGTGGCTACACCTTC. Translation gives CASSLHPDRGGGYTF.